The present TCR beta chain was sequenced within a study of regulatory T cells in long-lasting Graves disease. Study-wide results and caveats: Persistent Graves' patients showed less TCR diversity than newly diagnosed patients showed. Persistent disease was characterized by preferential usage of TRBV28, TRBJ1-2 and TRBJ2-5.

To note about this clonotype: Its cognate antigen is unknown.

The CDR3 totals 17 residues. Trimming stripped 0 bases from V and 3 bases from J, with 15 bases between. Germline V gives CDR1 MNHEY, CDR2 SVGEGT. As to time point: persistent/refractory GD, antithyroid drugs over 5 years with positive TRAb. Researchers made the TCR library from RNA that was extracted from PBMCs. Arm-PCR of CDR3 regions and iRepertoire HTBI primers were the basis on which TCR beta libraries were built. TCRdb called the multiplex PCR reads again in MiXCR, with one record for every CDR3 protein. The sample contains about 460,000 distinct CDR3 sequences, around a fifth of which appear only once.

The source is a female donor with Graves disease. The rearrangement links TRBV6-2 or TRBV6-3 to TRBJ2-1; D perhaps matches TRBD2 (5 bases). The sequencing used peripheral blood mononuclear cells (PBMCs), collected when the disease was refractory, from a patient treated with antithyroid drugs. DNA of the CDR3: TGTGCCAGCAGTTACTCGCCCCCGACGGGGATCTACAATGAGCAGTTCTTC. Protein: CASSYSPPTGIYNEQFF.